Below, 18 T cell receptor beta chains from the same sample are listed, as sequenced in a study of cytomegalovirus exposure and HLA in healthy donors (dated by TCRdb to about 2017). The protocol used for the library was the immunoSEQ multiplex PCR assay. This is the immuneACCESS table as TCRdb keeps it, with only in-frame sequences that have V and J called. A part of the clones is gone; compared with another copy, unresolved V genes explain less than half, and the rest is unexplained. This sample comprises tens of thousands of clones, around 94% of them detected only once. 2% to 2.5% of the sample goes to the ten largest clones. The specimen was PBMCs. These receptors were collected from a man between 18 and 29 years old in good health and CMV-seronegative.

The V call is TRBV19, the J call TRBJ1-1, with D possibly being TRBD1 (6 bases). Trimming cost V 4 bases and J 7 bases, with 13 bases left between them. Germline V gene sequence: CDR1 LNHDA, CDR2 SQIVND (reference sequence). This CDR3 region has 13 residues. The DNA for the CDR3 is TGTGCCAGTAGTAACCAGGGGTTTGGTGAAGCTTTCTTT. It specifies CASSNQGFGEAFF.

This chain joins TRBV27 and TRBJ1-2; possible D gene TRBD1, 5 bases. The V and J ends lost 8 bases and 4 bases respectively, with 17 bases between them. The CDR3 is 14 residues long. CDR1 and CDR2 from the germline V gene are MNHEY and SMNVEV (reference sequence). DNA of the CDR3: TGTGCCAGCGCCCTAAGGGGCTCCGTCTATGGCTACACCTTC. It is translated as CASALRGSVYGYTF.

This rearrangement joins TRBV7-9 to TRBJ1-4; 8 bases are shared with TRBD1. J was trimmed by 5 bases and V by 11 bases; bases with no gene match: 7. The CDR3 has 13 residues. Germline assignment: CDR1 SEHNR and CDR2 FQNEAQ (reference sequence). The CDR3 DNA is TGTGCCGGGTCGGGGACAGGCAATGAAAAACTGTTTTTT. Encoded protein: CAGSGTGNEKLFF.

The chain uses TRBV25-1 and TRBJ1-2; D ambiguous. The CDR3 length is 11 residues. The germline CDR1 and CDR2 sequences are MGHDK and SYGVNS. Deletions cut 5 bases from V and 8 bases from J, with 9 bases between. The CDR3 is CASSPGEGYTF. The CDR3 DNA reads TGTGCCAGCAGTCCCGGAGAAGGCTACACCTTC.

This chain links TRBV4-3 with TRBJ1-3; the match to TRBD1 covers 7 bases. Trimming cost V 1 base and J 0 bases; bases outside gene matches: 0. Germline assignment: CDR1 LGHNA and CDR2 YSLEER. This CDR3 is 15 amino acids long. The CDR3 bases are TGCGCCAGCAGCCAAGGACAGGGCTCTGGAAACACCATATATTTT. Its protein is CASSQGQGSGNTIYF.

The CDR3 protein is CASTTLTSGRVGEQYF. The CDR3 DNA follows: TGTGCCAGCACCACTTTGACTAGCGGGAGGGTGGGCGAGCAGTACTTC. The V gene is TRBV28, the J gene TRBJ2-7; 14 nucleotides match TRBD2. Germline loops: CDR1 MDHEN, CDR2 SYDVKM. J lost 6 bases, V lost 7 bases, and 11 bases had no gene match. This CDR3 has 16 residues.

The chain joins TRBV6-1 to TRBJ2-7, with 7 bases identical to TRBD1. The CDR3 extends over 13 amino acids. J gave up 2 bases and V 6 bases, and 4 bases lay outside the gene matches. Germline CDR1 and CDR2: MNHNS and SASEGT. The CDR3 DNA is TGTGCCAGCAGGACAGGGTTTACCTACGAGCAGTACTTC. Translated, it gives CASRTGFTYEQYF.

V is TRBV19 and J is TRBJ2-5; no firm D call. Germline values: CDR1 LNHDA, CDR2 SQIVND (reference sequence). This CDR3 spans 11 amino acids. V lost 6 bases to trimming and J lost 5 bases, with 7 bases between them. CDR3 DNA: TGTGCCAGTAGGTCCGCGGAGACCCAGTACTTC. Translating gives CASRSAETQYF. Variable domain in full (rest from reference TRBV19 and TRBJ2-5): DGGITQSPKYLFRKEGQNVTLSCEQNLNHDAMYWYRQDPGQGLRLIYYSQIVNDFQKGDIAEGYSVSREKKESFPLTVTSAQKNPTAFYLCASRSAETQYFGPGTRLLVL.

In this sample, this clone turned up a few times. As DNA, the CDR3 is TGTGCCAGCCCGCTCACCGGGACATCCGAACACGAGCAGTACTTC. Amino acids: CASPLTGTSEHEQYF. The chain carries TRBV2 and TRBJ2-7; D is perhaps TRBD1 (6 bases). Germline V gene sequence: CDR1 SNHLY, CDR2 FYNNEI. Between the trimmed V and J ends, which lost 8 bases and 5 bases, there was a span of 22 bases. The CDR3 length is 15 residues.

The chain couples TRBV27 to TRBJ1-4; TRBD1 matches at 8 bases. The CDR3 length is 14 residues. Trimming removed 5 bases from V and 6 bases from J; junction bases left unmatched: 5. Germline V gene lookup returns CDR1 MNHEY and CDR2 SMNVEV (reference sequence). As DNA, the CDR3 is TGTGCCAGCAGTGCGGCAGGGGGCTATGAAAAACTGTTTTTT. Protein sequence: CASSAAGGYEKLFF.

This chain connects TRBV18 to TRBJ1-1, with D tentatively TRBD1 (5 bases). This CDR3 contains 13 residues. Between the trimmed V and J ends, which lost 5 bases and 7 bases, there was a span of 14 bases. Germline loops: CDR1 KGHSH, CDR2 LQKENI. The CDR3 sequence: CASSALVTDEAFF. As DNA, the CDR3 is TGTGCCAGCTCAGCCTTGGTGACAGATGAAGCTTTCTTT.

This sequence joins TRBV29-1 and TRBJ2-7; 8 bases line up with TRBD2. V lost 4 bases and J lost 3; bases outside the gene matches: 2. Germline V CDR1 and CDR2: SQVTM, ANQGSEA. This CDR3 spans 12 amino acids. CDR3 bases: TGCAGCGTTGCGGGGGGGGGCTACGAGCAGTACTTC. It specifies CSVAGGGYEQYF.

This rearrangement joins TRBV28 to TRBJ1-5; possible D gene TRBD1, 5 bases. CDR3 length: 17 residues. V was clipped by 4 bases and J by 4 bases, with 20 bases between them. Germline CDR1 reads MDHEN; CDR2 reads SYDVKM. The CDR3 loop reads CASSSRQSAYLNQPQHF. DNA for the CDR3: TGTGCCAGCAGTTCCCGACAGAGTGCCTACCTGAATCAGCCCCAGCATTTT.

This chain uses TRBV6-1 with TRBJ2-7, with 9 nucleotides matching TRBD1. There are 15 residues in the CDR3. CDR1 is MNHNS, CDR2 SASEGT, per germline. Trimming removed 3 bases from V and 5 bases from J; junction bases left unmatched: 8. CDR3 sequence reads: CASSDKDRGSHEQYF. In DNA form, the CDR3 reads TGTGCCAGCAGTGACAAGGACAGGGGAAGCCACGAGCAGTACTTC.

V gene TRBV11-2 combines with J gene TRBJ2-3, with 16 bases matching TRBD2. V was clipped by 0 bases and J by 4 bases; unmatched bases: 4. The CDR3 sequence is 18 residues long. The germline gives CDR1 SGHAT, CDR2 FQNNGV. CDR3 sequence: CASSLEGTSGRAADTQYF. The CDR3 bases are TGTGCCAGCAGCTTAGAAGGGACTAGCGGGAGGGCCGCAGATACGCAGTATTTT. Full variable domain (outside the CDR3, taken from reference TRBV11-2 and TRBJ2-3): EAGVAQSPRYKIIEKRQSVAFWCNPISGHATLYWYQQILGQGPKLLIQFQNNGVVDDSQLPKDRFSAERLKGVDSTLKIQPAKLEDSAVYLCASSLEGTSGRAADTQYFGPGTRLTVL.

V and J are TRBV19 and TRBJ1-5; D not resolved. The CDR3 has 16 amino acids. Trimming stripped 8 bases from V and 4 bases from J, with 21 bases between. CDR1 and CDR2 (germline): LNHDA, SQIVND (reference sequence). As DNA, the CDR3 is TGTGCCAGTCTTAGCCGGGCCCTTGGGGAGAATCAGCCCCAGCATTTT. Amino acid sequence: CASLSRALGENQPQHF. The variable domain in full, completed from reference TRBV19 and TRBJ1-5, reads DGGITQSPKYLFRKEGQNVTLSCEQNLNHDAMYWYRQDPGQGLRLIYYSQIVNDFQKGDIAEGYSVSREKKESFPLTVTSAQKNPTAFYLCASLSRALGENQPQHFGDGTRLSIL.

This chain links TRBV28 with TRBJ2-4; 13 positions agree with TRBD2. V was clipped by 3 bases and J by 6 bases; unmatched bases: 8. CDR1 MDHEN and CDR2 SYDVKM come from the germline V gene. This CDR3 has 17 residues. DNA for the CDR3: TGTGCCAGCAGTTTCACTAGCGGGAGGGCCGAGGGAAACATTCAGTACTTC. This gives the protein CASSFTSGRAEGNIQYF. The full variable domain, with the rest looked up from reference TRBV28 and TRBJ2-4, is DVKVTQSSRYLVKRTGEKVFLECVQDMDHENMFWYRQDPGLGLRLIYFSYDVKMKEKGDIPEGYSVSREKKERFSLILESASTNQTSMYLCASSFTSGRAEGNIQYFGAGTRLSVL.

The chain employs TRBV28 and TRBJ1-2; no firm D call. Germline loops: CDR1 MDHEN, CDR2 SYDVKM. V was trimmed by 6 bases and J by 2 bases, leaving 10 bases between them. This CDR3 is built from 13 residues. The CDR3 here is CASSEGSNYGYTF. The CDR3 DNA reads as TGTGCCAGCAGCGAGGGATCGAACTATGGCTACACCTTC.